These 5 T cell receptor beta chains were all obtained from the same sample, sequenced in a study of blood T cells in healthy people across ages. A second PCR of roughly 6 to 12 cycles used a sample-barcoded 5' primer and a J-beta primer mix. A single record per CDR3 protein comes from TCRdb applying MiXCR to the 5' RACE reads. The table records around 870,000 distinct CDR3 sequences, more than 25% of them present only once. Sample: blood. The receptors come from a woman of 80 years or more in good health.

In the case of this clonotype: This sequence may be a read error, since a much larger clone differs from it by one base. The chain combines TRBV30 with TRBJ2-3, with a tentative D call TRBD1 (5 bases). The CDR3 extends over 15 amino acids. Germline V gene data show CDR1 as GTSNPN and CDR2 as SVGIG (reference sequence). The CDR3 nucleotides are TGTGCCTGGGTGGGGCAGGGAAGTGTCACAGGTACGCAGTATTTT. Translated: CAWVGQGSVTGTQYF.

The gene calls are TRBV20-1 and TRBJ2-3; either TRBD1 or TRBD2 may fit D (5 bases each). The germline V gene encodes CDR1 DFQATT and CDR2 SNEGSKA (reference sequence). V was pared by 6 bases and J by 2 bases, with 12 bases between. The CDR3 consists of 13 residues. CDR3 in DNA: TGCAGTGCCCCCCGGGACCCCACAGATACGCAGTATTTT. Protein: CSAPRDPTDTQYF.

This chain joins TRBV20-1 and TRBJ1-1; D call uncertain. The CDR3 is made up of 15 amino acids. Germline loops: CDR1 DFQATT, CDR2 SNEGSKA (reference sequence). V lost 1 base and J lost 1, with 13 bases in between. CDR3 in DNA: TGCAGTGCTAGAGGTTCCTCAGGAACGAACACTGAAGCTTTCTTT. Its protein product is CSARGSSGTNTEAFF.

This clonotype showed up many times. The V gene is TRBV6-2 or TRBV6-3, the J gene TRBJ2-6; no reliable D call. Trimming took 7 bases from V and 0 from J, leaving 4 bases between them. This CDR3 region has 13 residues. Germline V gene lookup returns CDR1 MNHEY and CDR2 SVGEGT. For the CDR3, the DNA is TGTGCCAGCATCCACTCTGGGGCCAACGTCCTGACTTTC. This codes for CASIHSGANVLTF.

This clonotype turned up a few times. V usage is TRBV12-3 or TRBV12-4 and J usage is TRBJ2-7; TRBD2 aligns across 10 bases. The CDR3 runs to 15 residues. The V and J ends lost 3 bases and 7 bases, in that order; junction bases with no gene match: 9. The CDR3 loop is CASSFATSGVNEQYF. CDR3 sequence (DNA): TGTGCCAGCAGTTTCGCTACTAGCGGGGTCAATGAGCAGTACTTC.